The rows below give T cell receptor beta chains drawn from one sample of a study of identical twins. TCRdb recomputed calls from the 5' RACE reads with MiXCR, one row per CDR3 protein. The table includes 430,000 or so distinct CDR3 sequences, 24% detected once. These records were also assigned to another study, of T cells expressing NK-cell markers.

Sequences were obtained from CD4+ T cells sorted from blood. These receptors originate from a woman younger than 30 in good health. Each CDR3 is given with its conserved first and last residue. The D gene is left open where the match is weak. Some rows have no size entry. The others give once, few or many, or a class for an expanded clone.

CDR3aa: CASSWGLAAGELFF; CDR3nt: TGTGCCAGCAGCTGGGGACTAGCGGCCGGGGAGCTGTTTTTT; d_gene: TRBD2; j_gene: TRBJ2-2; abundance: few; v_gene: TRBV7-2
CDR3aa: CASSPHSGAVNTEAFF; CDR3nt: TGCGCCAGCAGCCCCCACTCGGGAGCAGTGAACACTGAAGCTTTCTTT; d_gene: -; j_gene: TRBJ1-1; abundance: -; v_gene: TRBV3-1
CDR3aa: CASSQPSLGGGELFF; CDR3nt: TGTGCCAGCAGCCAACCATCACTCGGCGGCGGGGAGCTGTTTTTT; d_gene: -; j_gene: TRBJ2-2; abundance: few; v_gene: TRBV3-1
CDR3aa: CASSPWRPGSTGELFF; CDR3nt: TGTGCCAGCAGCCCCTGGCGACCGGGAAGCACCGGGGAGCTGTTTTTT; d_gene: -; j_gene: TRBJ2-2; abundance: -; v_gene: TRBV7-9
CDR3aa: CAISEADTQYF; CDR3nt: TGTGCCATCAGTGAGGCAGATACGCAGTATTTT; d_gene: -; j_gene: TRBJ2-3; abundance: few; v_gene: TRBV10-3
CDR3aa: CASSRKGEQGLSTSTDTQYF; CDR3nt: TGCGCCAGCAGCCGAAAGGGGGAGCAGGGCCTGTCCACTAGCACAGATACGCAGTATTTT; d_gene: -; j_gene: TRBJ2-3; abundance: -; v_gene: TRBV4-1
CDR3aa: CASSLRSRTSGSETQYF; CDR3nt: TGTGCCAGCAGCTTAAGGAGCCGGACTAGCGGGAGCGAGACCCAGTACTTC; d_gene: TRBD2; j_gene: TRBJ2-5; abundance: few; v_gene: TRBV7-2
CDR3aa: CASSPHGGSIGGELFF; CDR3nt: TGTGCCAGCAGCCCCCACGGGGGGTCGATCGGCGGGGAGCTGTTTTTT; d_gene: TRBD2; j_gene: TRBJ2-2; abundance: -; v_gene: TRBV7-2
CDR3aa: CSAREPGGFYEQYF; CDR3nt: TGCAGTGCTAGAGAACCAGGGGGCTTCTACGAGCAGTACTTC; d_gene: TRBD1; j_gene: TRBJ2-7; abundance: few; v_gene: TRBV20-1
CDR3aa: CASSPTSGSIHEQFF; CDR3nt: TGTGCCAGCTCACCAACTAGCGGGAGTATCCATGAGCAGTTCTTC; d_gene: TRBD2; j_gene: TRBJ2-1; abundance: -; v_gene: TRBV18
CDR3aa: CASTTPGLATNTGELFF; CDR3nt: TGCGCCAGCACTACCCCGGGACTAGCGACGAACACCGGGGAGCTGTTTTTT; d_gene: TRBD2; j_gene: TRBJ2-2; abundance: -; v_gene: TRBV5-1
CDR3aa: CAITPGLLYEQYF; CDR3nt: TGTGCCATCACCCCGGGACTACTCTACGAGCAGTACTTC; d_gene: TRBD2; j_gene: TRBJ2-7; abundance: many; v_gene: TRBV10-3
CDR3aa: CASSPSGAPDTQYF; CDR3nt: TGTGCCAGCAGCCCTAGCGGGGCCCCAGATACGCAGTATTTT; d_gene: TRBD2; j_gene: TRBJ2-3; abundance: few; v_gene: TRBV28
CDR3aa: CSARDGGGTGNEQFF; CDR3nt: TGCAGTGCTAGAGATGGGGGCGGGACCGGGAATGAGCAGTTCTTC; d_gene: -; j_gene: TRBJ2-1; abundance: -; v_gene: TRBV20-1
CDR3aa: CSAYPSGRDLYEQYF; CDR3nt: TGCAGTGCCTACCCTAGCGGGAGGGATCTCTACGAGCAGTACTTC; d_gene: TRBD2; j_gene: TRBJ2-7; abundance: -; v_gene: TRBV20-1
CDR3aa: CASTAQGAGETQYF; CDR3nt: TGTGCCAGCACCGCACAGGGGGCCGGGGAGACCCAGTACTTC; d_gene: TRBD1; j_gene: TRBJ2-5; abundance: -; v_gene: TRBV5-6
CDR3aa: CASSRQGRAPLHF; CDR3nt: TGTGCCAGCAGCCGACAAGGGCGGGCACCCCTCCACTTT; d_gene: -; j_gene: TRBJ1-6; abundance: -; v_gene: TRBV6-6
CDR3aa: CASSYGDSSYNEQFF; CDR3nt: TGTGCCAGCAGTTATGGGGATAGCTCCTACAATGAGCAGTTCTTC; d_gene: -; j_gene: TRBJ2-1; abundance: -; v_gene: TRBV12-3/TRBV12-4
CDR3aa: CASSQLGEGRADTQYF; CDR3nt: TGTGCCAGCAGCCAATTGGGGGAGGGGAGGGCAGATACGCAGTATTTT; d_gene: TRBD2; j_gene: TRBJ2-3; abundance: -; v_gene: TRBV3-1
CDR3aa: CSAGTETDTQYF; CDR3nt: TGCAGCGCCGGGACGGAGACAGATACGCAGTATTTT; d_gene: -; j_gene: TRBJ2-3; abundance: few; v_gene: TRBV29-1
CDR3aa: CASSQIPGLAAQETQYF; CDR3nt: TGTGCCAGCAGCCAAATACCGGGACTAGCGGCTCAAGAGACCCAGTACTTC; d_gene: TRBD2; j_gene: TRBJ2-5; abundance: -; v_gene: TRBV3-1
CDR3aa: CASSSGTFPYEQYF; CDR3nt: TGTGCCAGTAGTAGCGGGACATTTCCCTACGAGCAGTACTTC; d_gene: -; j_gene: TRBJ2-7; abundance: -; v_gene: TRBV19
CDR3aa: CASTGQNYGYTF; CDR3nt: TGCGCCAGCACGGGACAGAACTATGGCTACACCTTC; d_gene: TRBD1; j_gene: TRBJ1-2; abundance: few; v_gene: TRBV5-1
CDR3aa: CAWIPEYEQFF; CDR3nt: TGTGCCTGGATACCAGAGTATGAGCAGTTCTTC; d_gene: -; j_gene: TRBJ2-1; abundance: few; v_gene: TRBV30
CDR3aa: CASLEDIIYEQYF; CDR3nt: TGTGCCAGCCTCGAGGACATTATCTACGAGCAGTACTTC; d_gene: -; j_gene: TRBJ2-7; abundance: few; v_gene: TRBV2
CDR3aa: CASSFMADETQYF; CDR3nt: TGTGCCAGCAGCTTTATGGCAGACGAGACCCAGTACTTC; d_gene: -; j_gene: TRBJ2-5; abundance: -; v_gene: TRBV11-2
CDR3aa: CASSVGLAGTGEQFF; CDR3nt: TGTGCCAGCAGCGTTGGGCTAGCGGGAACGGGGGAGCAGTTCTTC; d_gene: TRBD2; j_gene: TRBJ2-1; abundance: -; v_gene: TRBV9
CDR3aa: CASQAGIDYNEQFF; CDR3nt: TGTGCCAGCCAAGCGGGAATTGACTACAATGAGCAGTTCTTC; d_gene: TRBD2; j_gene: TRBJ2-1; abundance: -; v_gene: TRBV5-6